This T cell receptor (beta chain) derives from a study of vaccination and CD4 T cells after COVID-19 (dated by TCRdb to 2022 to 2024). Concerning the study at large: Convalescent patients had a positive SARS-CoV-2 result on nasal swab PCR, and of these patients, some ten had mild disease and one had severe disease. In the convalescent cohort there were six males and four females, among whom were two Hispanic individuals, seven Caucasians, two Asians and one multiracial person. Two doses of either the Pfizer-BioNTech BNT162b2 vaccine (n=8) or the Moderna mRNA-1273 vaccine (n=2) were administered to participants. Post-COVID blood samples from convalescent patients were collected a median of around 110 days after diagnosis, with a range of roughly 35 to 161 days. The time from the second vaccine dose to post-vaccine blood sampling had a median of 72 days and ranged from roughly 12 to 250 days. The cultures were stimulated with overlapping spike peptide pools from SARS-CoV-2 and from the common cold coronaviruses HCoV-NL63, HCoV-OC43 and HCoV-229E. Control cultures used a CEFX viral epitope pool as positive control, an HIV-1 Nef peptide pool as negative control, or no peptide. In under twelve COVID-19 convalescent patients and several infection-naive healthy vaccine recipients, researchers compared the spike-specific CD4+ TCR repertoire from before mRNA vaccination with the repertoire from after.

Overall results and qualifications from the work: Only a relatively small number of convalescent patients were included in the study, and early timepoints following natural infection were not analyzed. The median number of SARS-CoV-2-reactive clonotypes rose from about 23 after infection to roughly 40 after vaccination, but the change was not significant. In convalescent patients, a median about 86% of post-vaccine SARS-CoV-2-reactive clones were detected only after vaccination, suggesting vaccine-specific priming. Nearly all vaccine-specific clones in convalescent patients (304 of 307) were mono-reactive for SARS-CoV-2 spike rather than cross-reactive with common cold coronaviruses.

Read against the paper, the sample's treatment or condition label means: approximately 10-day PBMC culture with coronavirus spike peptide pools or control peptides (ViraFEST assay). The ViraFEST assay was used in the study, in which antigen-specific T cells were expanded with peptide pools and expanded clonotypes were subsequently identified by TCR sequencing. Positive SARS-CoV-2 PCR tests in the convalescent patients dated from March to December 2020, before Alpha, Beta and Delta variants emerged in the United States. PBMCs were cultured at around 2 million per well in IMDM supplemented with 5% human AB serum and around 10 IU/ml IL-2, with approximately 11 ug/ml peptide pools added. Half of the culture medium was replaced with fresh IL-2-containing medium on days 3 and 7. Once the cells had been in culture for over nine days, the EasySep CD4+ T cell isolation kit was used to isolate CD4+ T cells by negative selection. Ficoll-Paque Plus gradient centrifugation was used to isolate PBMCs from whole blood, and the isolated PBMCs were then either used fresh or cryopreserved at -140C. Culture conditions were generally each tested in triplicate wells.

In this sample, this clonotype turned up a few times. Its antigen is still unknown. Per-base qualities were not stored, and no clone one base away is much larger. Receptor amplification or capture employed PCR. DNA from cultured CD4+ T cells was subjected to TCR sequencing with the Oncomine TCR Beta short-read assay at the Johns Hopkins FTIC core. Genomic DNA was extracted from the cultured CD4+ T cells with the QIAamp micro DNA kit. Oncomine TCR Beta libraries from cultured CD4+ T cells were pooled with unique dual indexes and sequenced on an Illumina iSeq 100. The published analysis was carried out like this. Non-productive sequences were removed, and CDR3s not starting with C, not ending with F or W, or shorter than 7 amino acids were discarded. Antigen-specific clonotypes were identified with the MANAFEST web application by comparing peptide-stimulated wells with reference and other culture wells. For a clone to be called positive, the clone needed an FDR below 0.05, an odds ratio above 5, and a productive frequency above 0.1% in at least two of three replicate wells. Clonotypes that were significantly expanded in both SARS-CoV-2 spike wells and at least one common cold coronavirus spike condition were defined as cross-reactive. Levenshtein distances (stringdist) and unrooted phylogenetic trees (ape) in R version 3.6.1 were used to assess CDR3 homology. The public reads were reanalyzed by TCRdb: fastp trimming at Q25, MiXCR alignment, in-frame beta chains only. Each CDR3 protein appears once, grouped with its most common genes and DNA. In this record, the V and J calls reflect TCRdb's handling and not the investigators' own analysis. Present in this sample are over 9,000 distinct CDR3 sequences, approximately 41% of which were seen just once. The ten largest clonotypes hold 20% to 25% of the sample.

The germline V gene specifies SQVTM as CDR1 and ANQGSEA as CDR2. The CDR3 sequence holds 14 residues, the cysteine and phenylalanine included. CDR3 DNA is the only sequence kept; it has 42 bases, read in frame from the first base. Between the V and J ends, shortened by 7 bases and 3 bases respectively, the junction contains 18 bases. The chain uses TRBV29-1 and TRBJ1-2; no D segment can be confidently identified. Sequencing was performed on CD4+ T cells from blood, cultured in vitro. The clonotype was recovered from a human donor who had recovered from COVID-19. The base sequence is TGCAGCGCACGAACTTCCGGGAGTTACTATGGCTACACCTTC. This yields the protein CSARTSGSYYGYTF. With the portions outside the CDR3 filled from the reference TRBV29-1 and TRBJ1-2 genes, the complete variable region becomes SAVISQKPSRDICQRGTSLTIQCQVDSQVTMMFWYRQQPGQSLTLIATANQGSEATYESGFVIDKFPISRPNLTFSTLTVSNMSPEDSSIYLCSARTSGSYYGYTFGSGTRLTVV.